Listed below are T cell receptor beta chains from one sample, sequenced in a study of T cell repertoires in cytomegalovirus infection. One entry per CDR3 protein results from TCRdb running MiXCR on the reads. The table shows roughly 500,000 distinct CDR3 sequences, with 25% to 35% occurring only once. For these receptors, no antigen is known. This material consisted of cultured PBMCs, taken from culture after CMV antigen stimulation. The receptors were gathered from a human donor in good health (CMV status not recorded). Some clones in this sample may be carry-over from other donors' samples. Each CDR3 is given with its conserved first and last residue. The order of the fields is clone size, J gene, D gene, V gene, CDR3 protein, CDR3 DNA. D genes are given only for firm matches. Some rows have no size entry. The others give once, few or many, or a class for an expanded clone.

size: -; J: TRBJ2-1; D: -; V: TRBV27; CDR3: CASSSRWERWHEQFF; DNA: TGTGCCAGCAGTTCAAGGTGGGAGAGGTGGCATGAGCAGTTCTTC
size: -; J: TRBJ2-2; D: -; V: TRBV7-2; CDR3: CASSFRLGRTGELFF; DNA: TGTGCCAGCAGCTTCCGCCTGGGGCGGACCGGGGAGCTGTTTTTT
size: -; J: TRBJ1-2; D: TRBD1; V: TRBV7-2; CDR3: CASSPQLTGVRGYTF; DNA: TGTGCCAGCAGCCCGCAACTTACAGGGGTGAGAGGCTACACCTTC
size: -; J: TRBJ1-1; D: -; V: TRBV28; CDR3: CASSWRGSEAEAFF; DNA: TGTGCCAGCAGTTGGAGGGGTAGCGAGGCTGAAGCTTTCTTT
size: -; J: TRBJ1-1; D: -; V: TRBV6-1; CDR3: CASRWVATNTEAFF; DNA: TGTGCCAGCAGGTGGGTAGCGACGAACACTGAAGCTTTCTTT
size: -; J: TRBJ2-5; D: -; V: TRBV2; CDR3: CASITSPYNWAQYF; DNA: TGTGCCAGCATAACCTCGCCATACAACTGGGCCCAGTACTTC
size: few; J: TRBJ2-7; D: TRBD1; V: TRBV2; CDR3: CASLTAPGGVSDEQYF; DNA: TGTGCCAGCTTAACCGCTCCAGGGGGTGTATCGGACGAGCAGTACTTC
size: -; J: TRBJ2-3; D: -; V: TRBV7-3; CDR3: CASSPRIGPSLRDTQYF; DNA: TGTGCCAGCAGCCCCCGGATCGGACCTTCTTTGAGGGATACGCAGTATTTT
size: -; J: TRBJ1-4; D: -; V: TRBV2; CDR3: CASSATGRGLFF; DNA: TGTGCCAGCAGTGCGACAGGAAGGGGACTGTTTTTT
size: -; J: TRBJ2-3; D: TRBD2; V: TRBV5-1; CDR3: CASSLALAGVPDTQYF; DNA: TGCGCCAGCAGCTTGGCTCTAGCGGGAGTCCCAGATACGCAGTATTTT
size: many; J: TRBJ2-7; D: TRBD1; V: TRBV4-1; CDR3: CASSPVLRGQEQYF; DNA: TGCGCCAGCAGCCCGGTCCTTAGGGGGCAGGAGCAGTACTTC
size: -; J: TRBJ2-3; D: TRBD1; V: TRBV27; CDR3: CASSGTGQGNSDTQYF; DNA: TGTGCCAGCAGTGGTACGGGACAGGGGAACTCAGATACGCAGTATTTT
size: many; J: TRBJ2-7; D: -; V: TRBV7-2; CDR3: CASSFPTGQTYEQYF; DNA: TGTGCCAGCAGCTTCCCGACCGGACAGACTTACGAGCAGTACTTC
size: -; J: TRBJ1-6; D: TRBD1; V: TRBV7-6; CDR3: CASSWDRVGTNSPLHF; DNA: TGTGCCAGCAGTTGGGACAGGGTCGGGACGAATTCGCCCCTCCACTTT
size: -; J: TRBJ2-1; D: -; V: TRBV12-3/TRBV12-4; CDR3: CASSFGSGDYNEQFF; DNA: TGTGCCAGCAGTTTCGGGTCGGGAGACTACAATGAGCAGTTCTTC
size: -; J: TRBJ1-3; D: -; V: TRBV6-8; CDR3: CASRPTGGNTIYF; DNA: TGTGCCAGCAGACCCACGGGGGGAAACACCATATATTTT
size: -; J: TRBJ2-1; D: -; V: TRBV14; CDR3: CASSQELGDEQFF; DNA: TGTGCCAGCAGCCAGGAACTAGGTGATGAGCAGTTCTTC
size: few; J: TRBJ2-1; D: TRBD1; V: TRBV7-2; CDR3: CASSPPGQGTYNEQFF; DNA: TGTGCCAGCAGCCCCCCCGGACAGGGGACATACAATGAGCAGTTCTTC
size: -; J: TRBJ1-4; D: -; V: TRBV12-5; CDR3: CASGLDRRANEKLFF; DNA: TGTGCTAGTGGTTTAGACCGACGGGCTAATGAAAAACTGTTTTTT
size: -; J: TRBJ2-4; D: TRBD2; V: TRBV11-2; CDR3: CASSSIAGGYDIQYF; DNA: TGTGCCAGCAGCTCGATAGCGGGAGGGTATGACATTCAGTACTTC
size: many; J: TRBJ1-4; D: -; V: TRBV12-3/TRBV12-4; CDR3: CASSFNDEKLFF; DNA: TGTGCCAGCAGTTTTAACGATGAAAAACTGTTTTTT
size: few; J: TRBJ1-2; D: -; V: TRBV24-1; CDR3: CATSDLPSYGYTF; DNA: TGTGCCACCAGTGATCTCCCTTCGTATGGCTACACCTTC
size: -; J: TRBJ1-5; D: TRBD1; V: TRBV24-1; CDR3: CATQLQGYQPQHF; DNA: TGTGCCACCCAACTACAGGGGTATCAGCCCCAGCATTTT
size: few; J: TRBJ1-1; D: TRBD1; V: TRBV14; CDR3: CASSLRTGRITEAFF; DNA: TGTGCCAGCAGCCTCCGGACAGGGAGAATCACTGAAGCTTTCTTT
size: few; J: TRBJ1-5; D: -; V: TRBV7-9; CDR3: CASSLAGGPNQPQHF; DNA: TGTGCCAGCAGCCTGGCGGGGGGTCCCAATCAGCCCCAGCATTTT
size: few; J: TRBJ1-2; D: -; V: TRBV7-2; CDR3: CASSLDGGYGYTF; DNA: TGTGCCAGCAGCTTAGACGGGGGCTATGGCTACACCTTC
size: -; J: TRBJ1-1; D: -; V: TRBV7-2; CDR3: CASSFPHFGVTEAFF; DNA: TGTGCCAGCAGCTTTCCCCACTTCGGGGTTACTGAAGCTTTCTTT
size: -; J: TRBJ1-1; D: -; V: TRBV6-6; CDR3: CASWTAMNTEAFF; DNA: TGTGCCAGCTGGACAGCTATGAACACTGAAGCTTTCTTT
size: many; J: TRBJ2-3; D: -; V: TRBV7-2; CDR3: CASSLAWERPIDTQYF; DNA: TGTGCCAGCAGCTTAGCTTGGGAGAGACCCATCGATACGCAGTATTTT
size: few; J: TRBJ2-7; D: -; V: TRBV7-2; CDR3: CASSLVGNLREQYF; DNA: TGTGCCAGCAGCTTAGTTGGGAATTTAAGGGAGCAGTACTTC
size: -; J: TRBJ1-2; D: -; V: TRBV5-4; CDR3: CASSLASGRLDYGYTF; DNA: TGTGCCAGCAGCTTGGCGTCAGGGCGGTTGGACTATGGCTACACCTTC
size: few; J: TRBJ2-1; D: TRBD2; V: TRBV20-1; CDR3: CSARVPSAGVYNEQFF; DNA: TGCAGTGCTAGGGTCCCATCAGCGGGAGTCTATAATGAGCAGTTCTTC
size: few; J: TRBJ2-1; D: TRBD2; V: TRBV19; CDR3: CASSTETSGSGNEQFF; DNA: TGTGCCAGTAGTACCGAGACTAGCGGGAGTGGAAATGAGCAGTTCTTC
size: -; J: TRBJ2-2; D: TRBD2; V: TRBV7-2; CDR3: CASSLVLAGGPGELFF; DNA: TGTGCCAGCAGCTTAGTACTAGCGGGAGGGCCCGGGGAGCTGTTTTTT
size: few; J: TRBJ2-7; D: -; V: TRBV5-1; CDR3: CASSLLGGASYEQYF; DNA: TGCGCCAGCAGCTTGTTAGGCGGGGCCTCCTACGAGCAGTACTTC
size: few; J: TRBJ1-5; D: -; V: TRBV28; CDR3: CASSLDLEPQHF; DNA: TGTGCCAGCAGTTTGGATCTGGAGCCCCAGCATTTT